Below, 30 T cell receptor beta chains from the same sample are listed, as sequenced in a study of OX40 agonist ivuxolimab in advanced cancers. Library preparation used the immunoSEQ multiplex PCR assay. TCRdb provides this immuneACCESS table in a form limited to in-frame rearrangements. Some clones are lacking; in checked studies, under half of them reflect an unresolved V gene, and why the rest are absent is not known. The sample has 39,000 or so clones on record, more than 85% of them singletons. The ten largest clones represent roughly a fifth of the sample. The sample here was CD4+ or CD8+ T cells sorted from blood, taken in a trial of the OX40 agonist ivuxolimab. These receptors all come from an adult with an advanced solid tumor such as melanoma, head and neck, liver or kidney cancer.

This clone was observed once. This CDR3 is CASSQTGTGPNYEQYF. CDR3 DNA: TGTGCCAGCAGCCAAACTGGGACAGGGCCTAACTACGAGCAGTACTTC. V and J are TRBV13 and TRBJ2-7; 9 bases align to TRBD1. The CDR3 sequence is 16 residues long. The germline gives CDR1 PRHDT, CDR2 FYEKMQ (reference sequence). V was pared by 5 bases and J by 3 bases, with 11 bases of the junction left unmatched.

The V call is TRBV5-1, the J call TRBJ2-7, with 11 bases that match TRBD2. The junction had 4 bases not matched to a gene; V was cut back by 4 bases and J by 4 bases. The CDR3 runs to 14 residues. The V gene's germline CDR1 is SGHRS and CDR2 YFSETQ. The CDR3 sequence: CASSMGTSGYEQYF. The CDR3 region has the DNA TGCGCCAGCAGCATGGGGACTAGCGGTTACGAGCAGTACTTC.

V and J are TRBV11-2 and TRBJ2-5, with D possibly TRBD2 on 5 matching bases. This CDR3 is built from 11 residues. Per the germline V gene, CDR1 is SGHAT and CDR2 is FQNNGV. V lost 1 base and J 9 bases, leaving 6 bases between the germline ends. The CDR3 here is CASSLGAAQYF. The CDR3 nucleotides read TGTGCCAGCAGCTTAGGAGCGGCCCAGTACTTC. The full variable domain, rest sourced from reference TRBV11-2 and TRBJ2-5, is EAGVAQSPRYKIIEKRQSVAFWCNPISGHATLYWYQQILGQGPKLLIQFQNNGVVDDSQLPKDRFSAERLKGVDSTLKIQPAKLEDSAVYLCASSLGAAQYFGPGTRLLVL.

Here the CDR3 reads CSVAGTGVYEQYF. The CDR3 DNA follows: TGCAGCGTTGCCGGGACAGGGGTTTACGAGCAGTACTTC. This rearrangement joins TRBV29-1 to TRBJ2-7, with TRBD1 matching over 10 bases. J lost 4 bases, V lost 4 bases, and 4 bases had no gene match. The CDR3 sequence is 13 residues long. Germline CDR1 is SQVTM and CDR2 is ANQGSEA.

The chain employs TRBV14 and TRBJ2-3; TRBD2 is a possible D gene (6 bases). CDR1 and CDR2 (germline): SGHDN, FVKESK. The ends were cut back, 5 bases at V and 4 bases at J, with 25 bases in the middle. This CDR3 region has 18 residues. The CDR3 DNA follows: TGTGCCAGCAGCATAACTTGGGGGAAGGAAGGGGAGGCAGATACGCAGTATTTT. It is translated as CASSITWGKEGEADTQYF.

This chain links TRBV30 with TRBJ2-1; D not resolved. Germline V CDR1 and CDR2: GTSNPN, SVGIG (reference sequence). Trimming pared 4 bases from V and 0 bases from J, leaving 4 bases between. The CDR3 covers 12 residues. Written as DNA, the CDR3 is TGTGCCTGGACGGACTCCTACAATGAGCAGTTCTTC. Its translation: CAWTDSYNEQFF.

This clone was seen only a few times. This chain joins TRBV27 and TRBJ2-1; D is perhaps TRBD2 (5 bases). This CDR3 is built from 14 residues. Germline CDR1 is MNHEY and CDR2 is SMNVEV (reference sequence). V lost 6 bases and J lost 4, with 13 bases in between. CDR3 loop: CASSFSGRYNEQFF. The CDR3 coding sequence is TGTGCCAGCAGCTTTTCGGGGAGATACAATGAGCAGTTCTTC.

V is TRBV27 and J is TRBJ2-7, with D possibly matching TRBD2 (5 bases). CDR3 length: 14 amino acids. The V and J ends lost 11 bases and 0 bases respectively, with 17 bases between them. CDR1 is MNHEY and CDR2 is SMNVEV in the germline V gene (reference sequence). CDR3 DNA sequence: TGTGCCGCCAAACCGGGCGGGCTCTCCTACGAGCAGTACTTC. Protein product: CAAKPGGLSYEQYF.

CDR3 protein: CASSVGLAGENNEQFF. CDR3 DNA: TGTGCCAGCAGCGTAGGACTAGCGGGAGAGAACAATGAGCAGTTCTTC. The V gene is TRBV7-8, the J gene TRBJ2-1; TRBD2 aligns across 13 bases. The trim removed 5 bases at V and 5 bases at J, leaving 6 bases unmatched. Germline V lookup: CDR1 SGHVS, CDR2 FQNEAQ. CDR3 length: 16 residues.

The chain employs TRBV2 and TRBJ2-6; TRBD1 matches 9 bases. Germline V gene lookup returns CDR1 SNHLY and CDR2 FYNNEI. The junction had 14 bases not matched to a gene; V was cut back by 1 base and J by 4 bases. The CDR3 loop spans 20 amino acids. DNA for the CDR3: TGTGCCAGCAGTGAAGGGTTTCTGGGACAGGGAGATTCCGGGGCCAACGTCCTGACTTTC. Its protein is CASSEGFLGQGDSGANVLTF.

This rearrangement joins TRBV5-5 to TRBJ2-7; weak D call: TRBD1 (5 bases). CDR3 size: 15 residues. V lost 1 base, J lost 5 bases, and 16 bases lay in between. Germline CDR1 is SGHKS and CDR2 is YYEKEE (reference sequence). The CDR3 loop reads CASSLRPGLPHEQYF. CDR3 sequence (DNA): TGTGCCAGCAGCTTGAGGCCAGGGTTACCCCACGAGCAGTACTTC. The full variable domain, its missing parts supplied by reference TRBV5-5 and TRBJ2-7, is DAGVTQSPTHLIKTRGQQVTLRCSPISGHKSVSWYQQVLGQGPQFIFQYYEKEERGRGNFPDRFSARQFPNYSSELNVNALLLGDSALYLCASSLRPGLPHEQYFGPGTRLTVT.

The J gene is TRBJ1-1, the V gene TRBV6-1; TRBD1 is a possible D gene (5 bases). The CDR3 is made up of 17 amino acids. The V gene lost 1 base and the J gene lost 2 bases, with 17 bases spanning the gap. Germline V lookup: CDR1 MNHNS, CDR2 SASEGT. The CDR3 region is CASSEGEGPLINTEAFF. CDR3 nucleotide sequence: TGTGCCAGCAGTGAAGGAGAGGGGCCCCTAATTAACACTGAAGCTTTCTTT.

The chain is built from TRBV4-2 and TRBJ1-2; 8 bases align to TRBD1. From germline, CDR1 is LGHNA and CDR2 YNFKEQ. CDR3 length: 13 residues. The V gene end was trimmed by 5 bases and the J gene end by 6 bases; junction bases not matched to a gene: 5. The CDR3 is CASSLQGVHGYTF. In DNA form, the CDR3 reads TGTGCCAGCAGCTTACAGGGGGTACATGGCTACACCTTC.

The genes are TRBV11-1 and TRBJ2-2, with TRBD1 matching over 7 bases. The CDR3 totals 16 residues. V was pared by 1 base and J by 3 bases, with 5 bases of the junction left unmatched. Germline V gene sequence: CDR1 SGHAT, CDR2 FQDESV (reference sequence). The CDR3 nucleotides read TGTGCCAGCAGCTTAGGAGGGGGCGTCGACACCGGGGAGCTGTTTTTT. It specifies CASSLGGGVDTGELFF. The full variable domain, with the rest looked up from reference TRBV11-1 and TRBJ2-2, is EAEVAQSPRYKITEKSQAVAFWCDPISGHATLYWYRQILGQGPELLVQFQDESVVDDSQLPKDRFSAERLKGVDSTLKIQPAELGDSAMYLCASSLGGGVDTGELFFGEGSRLTVL.

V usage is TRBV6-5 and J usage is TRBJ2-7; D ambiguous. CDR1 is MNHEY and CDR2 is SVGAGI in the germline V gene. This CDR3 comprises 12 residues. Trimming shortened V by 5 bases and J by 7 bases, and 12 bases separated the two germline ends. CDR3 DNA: TGTGCCAGCAGTCCCAATGGGCGGGAGCAGTACTTC. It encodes CASSPNGREQYF.

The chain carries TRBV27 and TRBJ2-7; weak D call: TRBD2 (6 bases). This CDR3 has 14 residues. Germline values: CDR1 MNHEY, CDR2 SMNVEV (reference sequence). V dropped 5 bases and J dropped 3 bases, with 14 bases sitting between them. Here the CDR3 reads CASSVRLGYYEQYF. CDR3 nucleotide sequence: TGTGCCAGCAGTGTACGACTAGGATACTACGAGCAGTACTTC.

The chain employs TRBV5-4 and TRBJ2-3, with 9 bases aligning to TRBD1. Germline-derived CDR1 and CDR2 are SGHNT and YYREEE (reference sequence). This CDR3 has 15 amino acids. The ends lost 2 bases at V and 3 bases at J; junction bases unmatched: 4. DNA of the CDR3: TGTGCCAGCAGCTTTTGGACAGGGGCGACAGATACGCAGTATTTT. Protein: CASSFWTGATDTQYF. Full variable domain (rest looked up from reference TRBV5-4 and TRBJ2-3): ETGVTQSPTHLIKTRGQQVTLRCSSQSGHNTVSWYQQALGQGPQFIFQYYREEENGRGNFPPRFSGLQFPNYSSELNVNALELDDSALYLCASSFWTGATDTQYFGPGTRLTVL.

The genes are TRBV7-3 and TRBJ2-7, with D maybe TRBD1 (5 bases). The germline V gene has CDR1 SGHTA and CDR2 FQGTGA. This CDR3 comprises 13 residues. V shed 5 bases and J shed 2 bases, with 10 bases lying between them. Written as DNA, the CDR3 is TGTGCCAGCAGCCACGGACACACCTACGAGCAGTACTTC. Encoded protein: CASSHGHTYEQYF. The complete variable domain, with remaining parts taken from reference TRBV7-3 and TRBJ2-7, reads GAGVSQTPSNKVTEKGKYVELRCDPISGHTALYWYRQSLGQGPEFLIYFQGTGAADDSGLPNDRFFAVRPEGSVSTLKIQRTERGDSAVYLCASSHGHTYEQYFGPGTRLTVT.

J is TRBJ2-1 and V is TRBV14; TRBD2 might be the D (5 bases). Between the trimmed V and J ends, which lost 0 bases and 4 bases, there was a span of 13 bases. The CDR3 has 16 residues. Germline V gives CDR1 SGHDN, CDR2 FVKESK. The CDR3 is CASSQDTGIPYNEQFF. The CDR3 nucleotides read TGTGCCAGCAGCCAAGATACGGGGATTCCGTACAATGAGCAGTTCTTC.

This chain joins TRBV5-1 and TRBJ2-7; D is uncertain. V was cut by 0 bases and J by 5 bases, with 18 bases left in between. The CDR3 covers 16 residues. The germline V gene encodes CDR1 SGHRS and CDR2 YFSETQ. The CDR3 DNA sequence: TGCGCCAGCAGCTTGGAACTTCCGGGTGGCCCCGACGAGCAGTACTTC. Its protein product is CASSLELPGGPDEQYF. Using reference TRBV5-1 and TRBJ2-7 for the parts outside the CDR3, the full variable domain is KAGVTQTPRYLIKTRGQQVTLSCSPISGHRSVSWYQQTPGQGLQFLFEYFSETQRNKGNFPGRFSGRQFSNSRSEMNVSTLELGDSALYLCASSLELPGGPDEQYFGPGTRLTVT.

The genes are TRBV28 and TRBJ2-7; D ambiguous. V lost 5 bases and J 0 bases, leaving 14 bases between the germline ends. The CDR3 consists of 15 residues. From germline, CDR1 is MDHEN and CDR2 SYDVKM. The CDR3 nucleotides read TGTGCCAGCAGTCGCGATAAACCGGACTCCTACGAGCAGTACTTC. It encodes CASSRDKPDSYEQYF.

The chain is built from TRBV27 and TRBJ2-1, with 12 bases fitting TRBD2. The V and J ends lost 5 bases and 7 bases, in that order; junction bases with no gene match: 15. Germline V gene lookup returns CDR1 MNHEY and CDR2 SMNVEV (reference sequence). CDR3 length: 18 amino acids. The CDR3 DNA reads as TGTGCCAGCAGTCCTTATCCCCCTCTAGCGGGAGGGAAGAATGAGCAGTTCTTC. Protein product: CASSPYPPLAGGKNEQFF.

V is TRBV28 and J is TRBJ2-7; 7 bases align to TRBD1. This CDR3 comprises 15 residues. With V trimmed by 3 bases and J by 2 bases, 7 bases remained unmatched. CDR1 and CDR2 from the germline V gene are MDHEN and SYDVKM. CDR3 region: CASSFRGQRAYEQYF. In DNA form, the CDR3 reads TGTGCCAGCAGTTTCCGGGGACAGAGGGCCTACGAGCAGTACTTC.

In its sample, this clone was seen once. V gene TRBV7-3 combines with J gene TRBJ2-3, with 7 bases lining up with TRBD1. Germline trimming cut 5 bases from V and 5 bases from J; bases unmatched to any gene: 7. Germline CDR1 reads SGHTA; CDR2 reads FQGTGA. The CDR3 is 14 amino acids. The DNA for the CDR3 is TGTGCCAGCAGCCTCACCACAGGGGTAGATACGCAGTATTTT. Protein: CASSLTTGVDTQYF.

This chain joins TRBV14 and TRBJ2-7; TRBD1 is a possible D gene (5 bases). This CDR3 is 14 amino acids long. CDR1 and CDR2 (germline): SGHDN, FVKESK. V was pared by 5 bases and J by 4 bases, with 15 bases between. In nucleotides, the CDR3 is TGTGCCAGCAGCTCCTCAGGGCGGTGGTACGAGCAGTACTTC. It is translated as CASSSSGRWYEQYF. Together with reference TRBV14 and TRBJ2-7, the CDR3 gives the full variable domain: EAGVTQFPSHSVIEKGQTVTLRCDPISGHDNLYWYRRVMGKEIKFLLHFVKESKQDESGMPNNRFLAERTGGTYSTLKVQPAELEDSGVYFCASSSSGRWYEQYFGPGTRLTVT.

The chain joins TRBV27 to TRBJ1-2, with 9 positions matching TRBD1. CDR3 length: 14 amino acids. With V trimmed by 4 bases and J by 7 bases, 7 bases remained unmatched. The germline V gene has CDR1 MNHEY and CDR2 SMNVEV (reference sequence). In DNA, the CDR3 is TGTGCCAGCAGTTCAGGGACAGGGAATAGTGGCTACACCTTC. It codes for CASSSGTGNSGYTF.

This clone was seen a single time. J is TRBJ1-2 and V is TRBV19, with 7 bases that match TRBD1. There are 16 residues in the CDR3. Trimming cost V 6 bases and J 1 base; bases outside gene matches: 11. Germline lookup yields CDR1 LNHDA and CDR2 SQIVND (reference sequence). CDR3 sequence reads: CASRGISGTDNYGYTF. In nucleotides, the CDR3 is TGTGCCAGTAGGGGAATTTCCGGGACAGATAACTATGGCTACACCTTC.

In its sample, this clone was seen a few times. This CDR3 is CASGGQNSYEQYF. CDR3 nucleotides: TGTGCCAGCGGCGGACAGAACTCCTACGAGCAGTACTTC. The chain couples TRBV2 to TRBJ2-7; D is perhaps TRBD1 (6 bases). V dropped 8 bases and J dropped 0 bases, with 11 bases sitting between them. From germline, CDR1 is SNHLY and CDR2 FYNNEI. This CDR3 spans 13 amino acids. Supplemented by reference TRBV2 and TRBJ2-7, the full variable domain reads EPEVTQTPSHQVTQMGQEVILRCVPISNHLYFYWYRQILGQKVEFLVSFYNNEISEKSEIFDDQFSVERPDGSNFTLKIRSTKLEDSAMYFCASGGQNSYEQYFGPGTRLTVT.

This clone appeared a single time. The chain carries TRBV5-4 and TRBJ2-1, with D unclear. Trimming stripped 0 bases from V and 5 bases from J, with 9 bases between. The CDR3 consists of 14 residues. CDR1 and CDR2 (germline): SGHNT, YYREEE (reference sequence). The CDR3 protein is CASSLDWQDNEQFF. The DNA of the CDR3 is TGTGCCAGCAGCTTGGATTGGCAAGACAATGAGCAGTTCTTC.

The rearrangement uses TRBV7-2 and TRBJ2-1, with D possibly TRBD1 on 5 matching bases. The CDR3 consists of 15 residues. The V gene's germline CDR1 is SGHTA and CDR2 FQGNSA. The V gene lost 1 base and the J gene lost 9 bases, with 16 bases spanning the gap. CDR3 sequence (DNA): TGTGCCAGCAGCTTAGTGGCGGAAGGTACAGGTGAGCAGTTCTTC. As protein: CASSLVAEGTGEQFF.